The TCR beta chain under discussion was sequenced for a study of blood T cell repertoires in COVID-19. At the level of the study: T cells, B-cell-depleted T cells, or PBMCs supplied cDNA or gDNA.

Sequenced by immunoSEQ multiplex PCR; TCRdb stores in-frame clones only, minus some. In the table there are about 180,000 clones, 80% to 90% of which are singletons. Deletions cut 4 bases from V and 4 bases from J, with 14 bases between. This CDR3 is 15 amino acids long. CDR1 and CDR2 from the germline V gene are SGHTA and FQGNSA. This clone was found once. This sequence joins TRBV7-2 and TRBJ1-3; D is perhaps TRBD1 (6 bases). What was sequenced was peripheral blood. The TCR originated in a woman between 70 and 85 years old with COVID-19, enrolled during active disease. The CDR3 DNA reads as TGTGCCAGCAGCTCACCATTGGGGACAGGAAACACCATATATTTT. Translating it yields CASSSPLGTGNTIYF.